This T cell receptor (beta chain) was identified in a study of cytomegalovirus exposure and HLA in healthy donors. Comments on this clone: Its antigen is not identified.

The PCR was carried out with 60 Vbeta primers and 13 Jbeta primers. The protocol was immunoSEQ multiplex PCR, while the TCRdb copy is restricted to in-frame clones and leaves out a portion. Of some 120,000 clones in the sample, around 61% were seen once. Germline V CDR1 and CDR2: MDHEN, SYDVKM. This CDR3 region has 14 residues. General observations from the study: Within an earlier analysis, most TCR beta V segments proved productive either about 90% or about 30% of the time. Likely technical artifact: a cluster of highly shared sequence variants.

The sample consisted of PBMCs. The receptor's source is a woman aged 25 to 45 in good health and CMV-seronegative. This chain joins TRBV28 and TRBJ2-5, with a possible D match to TRBD1 (6 bases). The J call may not be correct, given that the DNA end is closer to TRBJ2-7. DNA for the CDR3: TGTGCCAGCAGAGCAACAGGGTTAAGCTACGAGCAGTACTTC. It yields the protein CASRATGLSYEQYF.